A selection of T cell receptor beta chains follows, all from one sample in a study of T cells in Graves' hyperthyroidism and ophthalmopathy. TCRdb analysed the multiplex PCR reads with MiXCR anew, one entry per CDR3 protein. Altogether a few hundred thousand distinct CDR3 sequences are present, about a sixth being singletons, with the ten largest covering about 27%. Sequenced material: blood. These receptors all stem from a woman aged 18-30 years with Graves' hyperthyroidism that later progressed to Graves' ophthalmopathy. Both conserved end residues are part of each CDR3. The D gene is left open where the match is weak. Part of the rows lack a size; the others show once, few, many or a class for expanded clones.

V gene	D gene	J gene	clone size	CDR3 DNA	CDR3 protein
TRBV27	NA	TRBJ2-5	many	TGTGCCAGCAGGGACGGGAGGACCCAGTACTTC	CASRDGRTQYF
TRBV30	NA	TRBJ1-1	many	TGTGCCTGGCGAGAGGGACGGATGAACACTGAAGCTTTCTTT	CAWREGRMNTEAFF
TRBV6-6	NA	TRBJ1-1	NA	TGTGCCAGCAGTTACCGCTCCGGTACTGAAGCTTTCTTT	CASSYRSGTEAFF
TRBV20-1	NA	TRBJ2-1	few	TGCAGTGCGGCAACAGAGACTGGGTTCTTCAATGAGCAGTTCTTC	CSAATETGFFNEQFF
TRBV7-9	TRBD1	TRBJ2-3	many	TGTGCCAGCAGCCCAGGGGGCGCGAATACGCAGTATTTT	CASSPGGANTQYF
TRBV5-8	TRBD1	TRBJ1-4	many	TGTGCCAGCAGCTTGGAGGGACAGGAAAATGAAAAACTGTTTTTT	CASSLEGQENEKLFF
TRBV12-3/TRBV12-4	TRBD2	TRBJ2-5	many	TGTGCCAGCAGTTTACTAGCGGGAATAGAGACCCAGTACTTC	CASSLLAGIETQYF
TRBV28	NA	TRBJ2-1	many	TGTGCCAGCAGTAAAAGGACTGAGGGGAATGAGCAGTTCTTC	CASSKRTEGNEQFF
TRBV5-1	TRBD2	TRBJ2-3	NA	TGCGCCACCTCGACTAGCGGACGGTACACAGATACGCAGTATTTT	CATSTSGRYTDTQYF
TRBV2	TRBD1	TRBJ2-7	NA	TGTGCCAGCGGTGCAGGGACAGGGTTTTTCTACGAGCAGTACTTC	CASGAGTGFFYEQYF
TRBV7-9	TRBD1	TRBJ2-1	many	TGTGCCAGCAGCGGAACAGGGGCGGGCTCCTACAATGAGCAGTTCTTC	CASSGTGAGSYNEQFF
TRBV7-9	NA	TRBJ2-5	NA	TGTGCCAGCAGCTTAGTGTTTAGCCAAGAGACCCAGTACTTC	CASSLVFSQETQYF
TRBV7-2	NA	TRBJ1-1	once	TGTGCCAGCAGCTTACGCCTGAGTCAGGGGAAGACTGAAGCTTTCTTT	CASSLRLSQGKTEAFF
TRBV20-1	TRBD2	TRBJ2-1	many	TGCAGTGCTGTAGCGGGAGGGCCGATCTCCGTAACCAATGAGCAGTTCTTC	CSAVAGGPISVTNEQFF
TRBV6-5	NA	TRBJ1-3	few	TGTGCCAGCAGTTACGCAAGGGGAAACACCATATATTTT	CASSYARGNTIYF
TRBV6-1	TRBD1	TRBJ2-5	many	TGTGCCAGCAGTCCCCGGCCGGGACAGCGGACCTTGGGAGAGACCCAGTACTTC	CASSPRPGQRTLGETQYF
TRBV20-1	TRBD2	TRBJ2-1	few	TGCAGTGCTAGGGAGACTAGCGGGGGCAATGAGCAGTTCTTC	CSARETSGGNEQFF
TRBV12-3/TRBV12-4	NA	TRBJ1-5	NA	TGTGCCAGCAGTTTCGGGTCCCGAAATCAGCCCCAGCATTTT	CASSFGSRNQPQHF
TRBV5-5	NA	TRBJ2-2	NA	TGTGCCAGCAGCTTCCGGGGCCCGAACACCGGGGAGCTGTTTTTT	CASSFRGPNTGELFF
TRBV4-1	NA	TRBJ2-1	NA	TGCGCCAGCAGCCACCGCCGGGACAGTGGACTAAATGAGCAGTTCTTC	CASSHRRDSGLNEQFF
TRBV6-5	NA	TRBJ2-4	NA	TGTGCCAGCAGTTACTCGGGCGCCCTAGCCAAAAACATTCAGTACTTC	CASSYSGALAKNIQYF
TRBV20-1	NA	TRBJ2-5	many	TGCAGTGCCATACAAGAGACCCAGTACTTC	CSAIQETQYF
TRBV11-1	NA	TRBJ2-1	many	TGTGCCAGCAGCTTAATGGACAGAGCCTACAATGAGCAGTTCTTC	CASSLMDRAYNEQFF
TRBV27	NA	TRBJ2-5	many	TGTGCCAGCAGTTTGAACGGCAGGGAAGGGGGAAGGGAGACCCAGTACTTC	CASSLNGREGGRETQYF
TRBV28	TRBD1	TRBJ2-7	many	TGTGCCAGCAGTTTACCCCCAACAGGGGGCGACGAGCAGTACTTC	CASSLPPTGGDEQYF
TRBV11-2	NA	TRBJ2-4	many	TGTGCCAGCAGCCCCGGGAGAATCGCCAAAAACATTCAGTACTTC	CASSPGRIAKNIQYF
TRBV25-1	NA	TRBJ2-6	NA	TGTGCCAGCAGTGACTCGGGAGGGGGCGCCGGGGCCAACGTCCTGACTTTC	CASSDSGGGAGANVLTF
TRBV12-5	TRBD1	TRBJ1-1	many	TGTGCTAGTGGTTTGGGACAGGGGGCTCGGGAAGCTTTCTTT	CASGLGQGAREAFF
TRBV7-2	NA	TRBJ2-3	many	TGTGCCAGCAGCTTAAATAGGGGCCCCCACCCGTTATTCGCAGATACGCAGTATTTT	CASSLNRGPHPLFADTQYF
TRBV20-1	TRBD1	TRBJ2-7	many	TGCAGTGCTAGGAGCTCTGGGACAGGGGGCCTCGGCGAGCAGTACTTC	CSARSSGTGGLGEQYF
TRBV19	NA	TRBJ1-1	NA	TGTGCCAGTAGTGCCCTACAGGTCCACACTGAAGCTTTCTTT	CASSALQVHTEAFF
TRBV6-1	TRBD2	TRBJ2-7	many	TGTGCCAGCAGGGATATGGGGGGGACTTTTCAGAGCTCCTACGAGCAGTACTTC	CASRDMGGTFQSSYEQYF
TRBV7-9	NA	TRBJ2-7	NA	TGTGCCAGCAGCCTCTCTGACGAGCAGTACTTC	CASSLSDEQYF
TRBV7-9	NA	TRBJ2-5	many	TGTGCCAGCAGCTCCTCTACAGGGAGAGAGACCCAGTACTTC	CASSSSTGRETQYF
TRBV4-1	TRBD2	TRBJ2-1	few	TGCGCCAGCAGCCAAGGTTGGGGAGGGCCGGGGAATGAGCAGTTCTTC	CASSQGWGGPGNEQFF
TRBV20-1	TRBD1	TRBJ1-5	many	TGCAGTGCTACACAGGGGCGGAGGCAGCCCCAGCATTTT	CSATQGRRQPQHF
TRBV5-1	TRBD1	TRBJ2-1	many	TGCGCCAGCAGCTTCAACGCCGGGACAGGGTACAATGAGCAGTTCTTC	CASSFNAGTGYNEQFF
TRBV28	TRBD2	TRBJ2-1	NA	TGTGCCAGCAGTGACTGGTCTAGCGGGACGTCCGAGCAGTTCTTC	CASSDWSSGTSEQFF
TRBV19	NA	TRBJ2-7	NA	TGTGCCAGTAGTCCACCCCCTCTAGCGTACGACTACAATGAGCAGTACTTC	CASSPPPLAYDYNEQYF
TRBV11-2	NA	TRBJ1-2	many	TGTGCCAGCAGCGCTACTTGGGTTGGCTACACCTTC	CASSATWVGYTF
TRBV6-2/TRBV6-3	NA	TRBJ2-2	NA	TGTGCCAGCAGTGTAGTGGCCGGGGAGCTGTTTTTT	CASSVVAGELFF
TRBV7-8	NA	TRBJ1-1	many	TGTGCCAGCAGCCCACCCTATCTTTCCCCGACGGGCCGGAACACTGAAGCTTTCTTT	CASSPPYLSPTGRNTEAFF
TRBV28	TRBD1	TRBJ1-2	NA	TGTGCCAGCAGTTGGGGACAGGGATGGGCCTATGGCTACACCTTC	CASSWGQGWAYGYTF
TRBV18	NA	TRBJ1-5	few	TGTGCCAGCTCACCATCCAGGTCGGAGAGCAATCAGCCCCAGCATTTT	CASSPSRSESNQPQHF
TRBV5-6	NA	TRBJ2-7	NA	TGTGCCAGCAGCTTGTGGGGGACGGACAGCTCCTACGAGCAGTACTTC	CASSLWGTDSSYEQYF
TRBV7-2	NA	TRBJ2-1	NA	TGTGCCAGCAGCTTAGTAGGGGTAGCCTACAATGAGCAGTTCTTC	CASSLVGVAYNEQFF
TRBV20-1	NA	TRBJ2-3	many	TGCAGTGCTAGAGTTTTGACAGATACGCAGTATTTT	CSARVLTDTQYF
TRBV24-1	NA	TRBJ2-7	many	TGTGCCACCAGTGATCCCCACCGGGACGGACCCTACGAGCAGTACTTC	CATSDPHRDGPYEQYF
TRBV6-5	NA	TRBJ2-1	few	TGTGCCAGCAGTTATCGAGTTTCAGTGAGCTACTCCTACAATGAGCAGTTCTTC	CASSYRVSVSYSYNEQFF
TRBV30	NA	TRBJ1-1	many	TGTGCCTGGAGGAGGGCGTCGAACACTGAAGCTTTCTTT	CAWRRASNTEAFF
TRBV12-3/TRBV12-4	TRBD1	TRBJ2-1	many	TGTGCCAGCAGTTGGCGACAGGGCTCCTACAATGAGCAGTTCTTC	CASSWRQGSYNEQFF
TRBV5-4	TRBD1	TRBJ2-3	NA	TGTGCCAGCAGCCAAGGACAGGGGGAATGGGATACGCAGTATTTT	CASSQGQGEWDTQYF
TRBV28	NA	TRBJ2-5	many	TGTGCCAGCTGCTGGGGGGAGACCCAGTACTTC	CASCWGETQYF
TRBV4-1	NA	TRBJ2-2	few	TGCGCCAGTGCACCCGCGAACACCGGGGAGCTGTTTTTT	CASAPANTGELFF